One sample yielded the 21 T cell receptor beta chains listed below, sequenced in a study of blood T cell repertoires in COVID-19. Profiled with immunoSEQ multiplex PCR; TCRdb holds only in-frame clones, not every one. The top ten clones hold 10% to 15% of a sample with about 180,000 clones, about three quarters of them seen once. Sequenced: peripheral blood. The receptors were gathered from a woman at least 80 years old with COVID-19, enrolled during active disease.

This chain uses TRBV19 with TRBJ2-6; TRBD2 is a possible D gene (7 bases). Trimming pared 3 bases from V and 3 bases from J, leaving 15 bases between. The CDR3 covers 17 residues. The germline gives CDR1 LNHDA, CDR2 SQIVND (reference sequence). The CDR3 sequence is CASSMIGGRDGANVLTF. The CDR3 region has the DNA TGTGCCAGTAGTATGATCGGGGGGCGCGATGGGGCCAACGTCCTGACTTTC. The full variable domain, completed using reference TRBV19 and TRBJ2-6, is DGGITQSPKYLFRKEGQNVTLSCEQNLNHDAMYWYRQDPGQGLRLIYYSQIVNDFQKGDIAEGYSVSREKKESFPLTVTSAQKNPTAFYLCASSMIGGRDGANVLTFGAGSRLTVL.

This chain joins TRBV6-2 or TRBV6-3 and TRBJ1-5, with 7 bases fitting TRBD1. J gave up 5 bases and V 5 bases, and 3 bases lay outside the gene matches. In germline, CDR1 is MNHEY, CDR2 SVGEGT. The length of the CDR3 is 13 residues. CDR3: CASSRQGYQPQHF. For the CDR3, the DNA is TGTGCCAGCAGTCGACAGGGTTATCAGCCCCAGCATTTT.

The chain carries TRBV3-1 (or the pseudogene TRBV3-2) and TRBJ2-7; D perhaps matches TRBD1 (6 bases). Germline V gene data show CDR1 as LGHDT and CDR2 as YNNKEL (reference sequence). This CDR3 comprises 13 residues. V was shortened by 5 bases and J by 6 bases, with 14 bases between the two germline ends. CDR3 nucleotide sequence: TGTGCCAGCAGCGCCACAGGGTGGGCCGAGCAGTACTTC. Translation: CASSATGWAEQYF.

This chain uses TRBV11-2 with TRBJ2-6; D uncertain. Trimming shortened V by 5 bases and J by 4 bases, and 3 bases separated the two germline ends. The CDR3 has 12 residues. Germline V gene data show CDR1 as SGHAT and CDR2 as FQNNGV. The CDR3: CASSPGANVLTF. CDR3 coding DNA: TGTGCCAGCAGCCCGGGGGCCAACGTCCTGACTTTC.

The V call is TRBV4-1, the J call TRBJ2-1; D possibly corresponds to TRBD2 (6 bases). Germline CDR1 reads MGHRA; CDR2 reads YSYEKL. V dropped 1 base and J dropped 6 bases, with 19 bases sitting between them. CDR3 size: 17 residues. Here the CDR3 reads CASSQGTYSSVSNEQFF. CDR3 bases: TGCGCCAGCAGCCAAGGGACCTATTCTAGCGTCTCCAATGAGCAGTTCTTC.

This CDR3 is CASSEARGIGELFF. CDR3 sequence (DNA): TGTGCCAGCAGTGAGGCTCGCGGGATCGGGGAGCTGTTTTTT. The chain is built from TRBV6-1 and TRBJ2-2; a possible D gene is TRBD2 (6 bases). V was trimmed by 3 bases and J by 7 bases, leaving 12 bases between them. The CDR3 covers 14 residues. The germline CDR1 and CDR2 sequences are MNHNS and SASEGT.

V and J are TRBV5-1 and TRBJ2-1; perhaps TRBD1 as D (7 bases). Trimming took 4 bases from V and 3 from J, leaving 17 bases between them. Germline CDR1 SGHRS, CDR2 YFSETQ. The CDR3 length is 16 residues. CDR3 DNA: TGCGCCAGCAGCCCCTCCGGGGGACAGTTCTACAATGAGCAGTTCTTC. Amino acid sequence: CASSPSGGQFYNEQFF.

The V and J genes are TRBV18 and TRBJ2-3, with 11 nucleotides matching TRBD2. V lost 3 bases, J lost 5 bases, and 4 bases stayed unmatched. The length of the CDR3 is 15 residues. The germline V gene encodes CDR1 KGHSH and CDR2 LQKENI. The CDR3 DNA reads as TGTGCCAGCTCACCTACCGGACTAGCGGGAGATACGCAGTATTTT. It specifies CASSPTGLAGDTQYF.

V is TRBV12-3 or TRBV12-4 and J is TRBJ1-2; no firm D call. V lost 2 bases and J 4 bases, leaving 8 bases between the germline ends. The CDR3 has 13 amino acids. The CDR3 sequence: CASSLSEIYGYTF. CDR3 sequence (DNA): TGTGCCAGCAGTTTATCAGAAATCTATGGCTACACCTTC.

V usage is TRBV7-2 and J usage is TRBJ1-5, with no clear D. V lost 3 bases, J lost 5 bases, and 8 bases lay in between. CDR1 is SGHTA, CDR2 FQGNSA, per germline. The CDR3 has 13 residues. The CDR3 here is CASSFPPYQPQHF. The CDR3 coding sequence is TGTGCCAGCAGCTTTCCCCCCTATCAGCCCCAGCATTTT.

This clone showed up many times. This chain links TRBV27 with TRBJ1-2; 7 bases align to TRBD1. The junction had 1 base not matched to a gene; V was cut back by 5 bases and J by 7 bases. The CDR3 length is 11 residues. Germline CDR1 is MNHEY and CDR2 is SMNVEV (reference sequence). CDR3 region: CASSRQGGYTF. Written as DNA, the CDR3 is TGTGCCAGCAGTCGACAGGGTGGCTACACCTTC.

At least ten counts were recorded for this clone. The chain joins TRBV27 to TRBJ2-1; the match to TRBD2 covers 10 bases. J was trimmed by 4 bases and V by 4 bases; bases with no gene match: 4. Germline assignment: CDR1 MNHEY and CDR2 SMNVEV (reference sequence). The CDR3 runs to 15 residues. The CDR3 DNA sequence: TGTGCCAGCAGTTCTGCTAGCGGGGGATACAATGAGCAGTTCTTC. Its protein product is CASSSASGGYNEQFF.

In the case of this clone: Other nucleotide sequences in the sample specify the same CDR3. This chain joins TRBV6-6 and TRBJ2-2, with a weak D call TRBD2 (5 bases). Germline loops: CDR1 MNHNY, CDR2 SVGAGI (reference sequence). The CDR3 extends over 15 amino acids. The ends were cut back, 2 bases at V and 3 bases at J, with 10 bases in the middle. The CDR3 nucleotides read TGTGCCAGCAGTTACAGAGGGAGAGACACCGGGGAGCTGTTTTTT. Its translation: CASSYRGRDTGELFF.

This chain uses TRBV15 with TRBJ1-5, with D perhaps TRBD1 (6 bases). The CDR3 consists of 13 residues. Germline assignment: CDR1 LNHNV and CDR2 YYDKDF (reference sequence). V lost 5 bases, J lost 6 bases, and 11 bases lay in between. CDR3 sequence: CATSGQTLQPQHF. CDR3 sequence (DNA): TGTGCCACCAGCGGACAGACGCTTCAGCCCCAGCATTTT.

CDR3 loop: CASGASRWQGQTYEQYF. The CDR3 DNA follows: TGTGCTAGTGGTGCCTCAAGATGGCAGGGGCAAACCTACGAGCAGTACTTC. The J gene is TRBJ2-7, the V gene TRBV12-5, with D possibly TRBD1 on 6 matching bases. Germline V gives CDR1 LGHNT, CDR2 FRNRAP. The length of the CDR3 is 17 residues. Trimming removed 5 bases at V and 2 bases at J, with 22 bases between.

The chain links TRBV2 to TRBJ2-2; the match to TRBD1 covers 8 bases. Germline loops: CDR1 SNHLY, CDR2 FYNNEI. Trimming at V came to 6 bases and at J to 7 bases, leaving 10 bases not matched to a gene. CDR3 length: 15 amino acids. As DNA, the CDR3 is TGTGCCAGCAGCCTCCAGGGGGCAAAGATCGGGGAGCTGTTTTTT. It codes for CASSLQGAKIGELFF. Full variable domain (remainder filled in from reference TRBV2 and TRBJ2-2): EPEVTQTPSHQVTQMGQEVILRCVPISNHLYFYWYRQILGQKVEFLVSFYNNEISEKSEIFDDQFSVERPDGSNFTLKIRSTKLEDSAMYFCASSLQGAKIGELFFGEGSRLTVL.

In this sample, this clone turned up once. The chain links TRBV12-5 to TRBJ2-1; D possibly corresponds to TRBD2 (5 bases). V shed 9 bases and J shed 6 bases, with 15 bases lying between them. The CDR3 consists of 13 residues. Germline V gives CDR1 LGHNT, CDR2 FRNRAP. The CDR3 coding sequence is TGTGCTAGCGGGAACGAATTTCCCAATGAGCAGTTCTTC. It is translated as CASGNEFPNEQFF.

The chain uses TRBV6-2 or TRBV6-3 and TRBJ2-5, with TRBD1 identical over 7 bases. V trimming: 4 bases; J trimming: 1 base; junction bases outside the gene matches: 3. The CDR3 consists of 14 residues. The V gene's germline CDR1 is MNHEY and CDR2 SVGEGT. CDR3 in DNA: TGTGCCAGCAGTTCCGGGACAGTCCAAGAGACCCAGTACTTC. Residues: CASSSGTVQETQYF.

The table lists this clone with a few counts. The chain links TRBV9 to TRBJ2-3, with 8 bases that match TRBD2. CDR1 is SGDLS and CDR2 is YYNGEE in the germline V gene. CDR3 length: 16 amino acids. With 1 base clipped from V and 6 bases from J, the junction kept 10 bases outside the gene matches. This chain's CDR3 is CASSVPIPGLADTQYF. For the CDR3, the DNA is TGTGCCAGCAGCGTACCTATTCCAGGACTAGCCGATACGCAGTATTTT.

This chain uses TRBV6-5 with TRBJ1-2; D might be TRBD1 (5 bases). The V gene's germline CDR1 is MNHEY and CDR2 SVGAGI. The CDR3 loop spans 13 amino acids. The ends were cut back, 5 bases at V and 1 base at J, with 8 bases in the middle. The CDR3 DNA follows: TGTGCCAGCAGTAAGACAGATAACTATGGCTACACCTTC. The encoded protein is CASSKTDNYGYTF.

V gene TRBV6-5 combines with J gene TRBJ2-7; TRBD1 agrees at 10 bases. The CDR3 contains 14 residues. Germline CDR1 MNHEY, CDR2 SVGAGI. V gave up 6 bases and J gave up 7 bases; unmatched junction bases: 9. This chain's CDR3 is CASRGQGTSREQYF. The CDR3 DNA reads as TGTGCCAGCAGGGGACAGGGGACCTCCCGGGAGCAGTACTTC.